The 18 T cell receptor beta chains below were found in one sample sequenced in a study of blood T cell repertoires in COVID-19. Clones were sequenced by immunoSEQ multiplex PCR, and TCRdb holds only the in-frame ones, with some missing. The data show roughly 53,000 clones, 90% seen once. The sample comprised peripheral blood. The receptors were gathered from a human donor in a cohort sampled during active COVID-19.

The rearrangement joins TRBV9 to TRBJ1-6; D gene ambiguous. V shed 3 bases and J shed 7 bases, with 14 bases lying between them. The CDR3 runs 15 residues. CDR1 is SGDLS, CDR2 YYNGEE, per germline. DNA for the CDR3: TGTGCCAGCAGCGGCGGCCGGGTTCCAAATTCACCCCTCCACTTT. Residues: CASSGGRVPNSPLHF.

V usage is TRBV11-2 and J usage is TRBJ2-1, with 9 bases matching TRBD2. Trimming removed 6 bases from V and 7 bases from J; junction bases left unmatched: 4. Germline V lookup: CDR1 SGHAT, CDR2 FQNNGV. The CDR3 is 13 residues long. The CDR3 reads CASRLAGNNEQFF. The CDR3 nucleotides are TGTGCCAGCAGGCTAGCGGGGAATAATGAGCAGTTCTTC.

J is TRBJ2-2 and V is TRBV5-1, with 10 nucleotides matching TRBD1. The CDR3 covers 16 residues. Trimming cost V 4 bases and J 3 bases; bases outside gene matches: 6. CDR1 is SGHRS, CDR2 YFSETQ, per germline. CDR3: CASSQDRGPHTGELFF. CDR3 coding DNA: TGCGCCAGCAGCCAAGACAGGGGGCCGCACACCGGGGAGCTGTTTTTT. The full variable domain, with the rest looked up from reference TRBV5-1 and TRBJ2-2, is KAGVTQTPRYLIKTRGQQVTLSCSPISGHRSVSWYQQTPGQGLQFLFEYFSETQRNKGNFPGRFSGRQFSNSRSEMNVSTLELGDSALYLCASSQDRGPHTGELFFGEGSRLTVL.

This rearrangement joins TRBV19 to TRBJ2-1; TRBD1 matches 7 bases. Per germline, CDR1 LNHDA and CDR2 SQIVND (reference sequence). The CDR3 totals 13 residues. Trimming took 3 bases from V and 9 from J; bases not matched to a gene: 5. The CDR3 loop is CASSMTGLSEQFF. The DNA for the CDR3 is TGTGCCAGTAGTATGACAGGGCTGAGTGAGCAGTTCTTC.

CDR3 sequence: CASSLEASGGASNEQYV. Written as DNA, the CDR3 is TGTGCCAGCAGCTTAGAGGCTAGCGGGGGGGCCAGCAACGAGCAGTACGTC. The rearrangement joins TRBV7-9 to TRBJ2-7; TRBD2 matches 12 bases. V lost 1 base to trimming and J lost 5 bases; unmatched junction nucleotides: 9. The CDR3 has 17 residues. From germline, CDR1 is SEHNR and CDR2 FQNEAQ (reference sequence).

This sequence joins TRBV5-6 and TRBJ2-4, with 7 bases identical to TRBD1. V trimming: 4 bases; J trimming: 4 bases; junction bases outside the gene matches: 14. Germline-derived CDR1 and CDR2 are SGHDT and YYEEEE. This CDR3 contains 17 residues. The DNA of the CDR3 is TGTGCCAGCAGCCCCAACCCCGGGACAGCAGGGAAAAACATTCAGTACTTC. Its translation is CASSPNPGTAGKNIQYF.

The CDR3 bases are TGCGCCAGCAGCCAAGCGACTAGCGGCAACAATGAGCAGTTCTTC. Translation gives CASSQATSGNNEQFF. The rearrangement uses TRBV4-1 and TRBJ2-1, with 9 bases matching TRBD2. Germline V gene data show CDR1 as MGHRA and CDR2 as YSYEKL. V was pared by 1 base and J by 5 bases, with 3 bases of the junction left unmatched. The CDR3 is 15 residues long.

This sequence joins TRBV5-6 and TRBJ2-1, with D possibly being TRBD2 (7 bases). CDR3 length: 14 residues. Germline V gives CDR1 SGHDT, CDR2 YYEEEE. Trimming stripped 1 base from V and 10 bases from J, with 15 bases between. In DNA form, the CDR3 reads TGTGCCAGCAGCTTGCACGGGGGGCCCCAGGAGCAGTTCTTC. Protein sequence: CASSLHGGPQEQFF.

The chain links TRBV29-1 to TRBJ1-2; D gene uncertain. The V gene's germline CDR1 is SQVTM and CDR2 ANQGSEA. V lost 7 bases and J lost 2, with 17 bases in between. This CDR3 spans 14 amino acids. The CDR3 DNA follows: TGCAGCGCTGGGGAGAGAGGTCCCAACTATGGCTACACCTTC. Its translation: CSAGERGPNYGYTF.

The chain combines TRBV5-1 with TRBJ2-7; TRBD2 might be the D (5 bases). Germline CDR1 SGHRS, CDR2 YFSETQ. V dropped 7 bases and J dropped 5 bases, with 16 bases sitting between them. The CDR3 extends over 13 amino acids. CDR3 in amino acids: CASPTGSLDEQYF. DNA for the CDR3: TGCGCCAGCCCAACGGGGTCCTTGGACGAGCAGTACTTC.

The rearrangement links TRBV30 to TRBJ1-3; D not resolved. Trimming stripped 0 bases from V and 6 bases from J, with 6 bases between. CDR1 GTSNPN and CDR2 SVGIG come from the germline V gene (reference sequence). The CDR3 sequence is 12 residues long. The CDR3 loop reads CAWSVTLNTIYF. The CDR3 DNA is TGTGCCTGGAGTGTAACTCTAAACACCATATATTTT.

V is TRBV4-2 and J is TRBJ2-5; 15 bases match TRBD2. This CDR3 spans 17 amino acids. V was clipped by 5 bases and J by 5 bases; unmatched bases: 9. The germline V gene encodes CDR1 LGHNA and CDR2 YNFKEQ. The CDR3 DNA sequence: TGTGCCAGCAGCTTCGCGGGACTAGCGGGAGGTTTGGAGACCCAGTACTTC. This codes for CASSFAGLAGGLETQYF.

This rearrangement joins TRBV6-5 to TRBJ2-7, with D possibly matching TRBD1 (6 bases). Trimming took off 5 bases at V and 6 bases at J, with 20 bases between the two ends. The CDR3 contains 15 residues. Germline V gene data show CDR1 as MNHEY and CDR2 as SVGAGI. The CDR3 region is CASSRGGGGNFEQYV. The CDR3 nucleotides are TGTGCCAGCAGTCGCGGTGGGGGCGGCAATTTCGAGCAGTACGTC.

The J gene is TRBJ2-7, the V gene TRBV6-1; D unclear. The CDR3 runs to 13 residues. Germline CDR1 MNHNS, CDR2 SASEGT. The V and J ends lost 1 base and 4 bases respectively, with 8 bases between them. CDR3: CASSEGLSYEQYV. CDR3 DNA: TGTGCCAGCAGTGAAGGACTTTCTTACGAGCAGTACGTC.

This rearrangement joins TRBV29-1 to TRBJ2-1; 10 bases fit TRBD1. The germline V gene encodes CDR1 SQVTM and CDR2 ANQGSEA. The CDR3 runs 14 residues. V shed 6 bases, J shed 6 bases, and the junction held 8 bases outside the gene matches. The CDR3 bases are TGCAGCGTGACCCCGGGACAGGGGATCAATGAGCAGTTCTTC. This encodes CSVTPGQGINEQFF.

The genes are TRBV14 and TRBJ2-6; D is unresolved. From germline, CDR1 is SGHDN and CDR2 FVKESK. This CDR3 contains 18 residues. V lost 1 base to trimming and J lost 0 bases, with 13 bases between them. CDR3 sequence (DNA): TGTGCCAGCAGCCAAGTGGTAGTTTGGAGCTCTGGGGCCAACGTCCTGACTTTC. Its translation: CASSQVVVWSSGANVLTF.

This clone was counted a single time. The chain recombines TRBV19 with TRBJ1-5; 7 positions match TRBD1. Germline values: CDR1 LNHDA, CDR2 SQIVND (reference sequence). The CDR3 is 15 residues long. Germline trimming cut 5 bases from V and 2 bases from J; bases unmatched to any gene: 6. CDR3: CASSPDRMGNQPQHF. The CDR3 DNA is TGTGCCAGTAGTCCGGACAGGATGGGCAATCAGCCCCAGCATTTT. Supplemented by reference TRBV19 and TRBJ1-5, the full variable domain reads DGGITQSPKYLFRKEGQNVTLSCEQNLNHDAMYWYRQDPGQGLRLIYYSQIVNDFQKGDIAEGYSVSREKKESFPLTVTSAQKNPTAFYLCASSPDRMGNQPQHFGDGTRLSIL.

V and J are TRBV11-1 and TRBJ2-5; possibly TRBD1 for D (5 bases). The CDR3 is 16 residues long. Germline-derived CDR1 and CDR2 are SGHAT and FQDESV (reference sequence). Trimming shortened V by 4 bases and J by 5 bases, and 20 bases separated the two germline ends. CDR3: CASSSSTSREGETQYF. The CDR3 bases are TGTGCCAGCAGCTCCTCCACTTCCAGGGAAGGGGAGACCCAGTACTTC.